This TCR beta chain was found in a study of breast tumors, draining lymph nodes, adjacent tissues. Study-wide points: Tumor TCR diversity was below lymph nodes but above nontumor tissue. That most tumor T cells come from lymph nodes remained unproven. Compared with basal-like, luminal-like tumors shared significantly more repertoire with nontumor tissue.

TCRdb re-analysed the multiplex PCR reads in MiXCR, keeping a single row per CDR3 protein. The profile shows about 180,000 distinct CDR3 sequences, about 33% of them singletons. Deletions cut 7 bases from V and 2 bases from J, with 16 bases between. CDR1 is MDHEN and CDR2 is SYDVKM in the germline V gene. The CDR3 length is 15 residues. This clonotype was seen a few times. Its antigen remains unidentified. Axillary draining lymph nodes of breast cancer patients supplied the node samples. The source material was axillary lymph node tissue. This clonotype originated in a female donor with breast cancer. Some clones in this sample may be carry-over from other donors' samples. The chain employs TRBV28 and TRBJ2-3, with D possibly matching TRBD1 (5 bases). The CDR3 DNA follows: TGTGCCAGCACGGGTGGGGCAGTAGACACAGATACGCAGTATTTT. Residues: CASTGGAVDTDTQYF.